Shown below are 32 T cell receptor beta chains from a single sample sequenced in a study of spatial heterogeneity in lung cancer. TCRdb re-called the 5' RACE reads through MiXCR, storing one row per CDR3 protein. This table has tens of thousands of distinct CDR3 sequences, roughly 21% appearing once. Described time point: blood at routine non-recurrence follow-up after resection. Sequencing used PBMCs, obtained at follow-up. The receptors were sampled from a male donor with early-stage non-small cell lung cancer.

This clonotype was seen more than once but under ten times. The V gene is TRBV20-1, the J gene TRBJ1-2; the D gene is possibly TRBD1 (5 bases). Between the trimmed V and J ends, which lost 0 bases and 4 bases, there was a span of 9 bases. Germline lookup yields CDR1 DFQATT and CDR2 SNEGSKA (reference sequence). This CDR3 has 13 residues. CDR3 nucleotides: TGCAGTGCTAGAGAGGCAGGGAGCTATGGCTACACCTTC. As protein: CSAREAGSYGYTF.

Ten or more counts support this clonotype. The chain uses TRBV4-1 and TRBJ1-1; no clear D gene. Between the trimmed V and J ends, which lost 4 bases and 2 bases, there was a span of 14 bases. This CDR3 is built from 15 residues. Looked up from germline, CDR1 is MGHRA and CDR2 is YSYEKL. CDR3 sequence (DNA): TGCGCCAGCAGCCCCCGGCGTGGCAGTAACACTGAAGCTTTCTTT. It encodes CASSPRRGSNTEAFF.

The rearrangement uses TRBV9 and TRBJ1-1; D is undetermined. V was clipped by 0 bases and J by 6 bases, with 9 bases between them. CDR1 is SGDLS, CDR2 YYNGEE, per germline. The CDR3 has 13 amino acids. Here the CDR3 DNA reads TGTGCCAGCAGCGTAGGACCCGGCGCTGAAGCTTTCTTT. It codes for CASSVGPGAEAFF.

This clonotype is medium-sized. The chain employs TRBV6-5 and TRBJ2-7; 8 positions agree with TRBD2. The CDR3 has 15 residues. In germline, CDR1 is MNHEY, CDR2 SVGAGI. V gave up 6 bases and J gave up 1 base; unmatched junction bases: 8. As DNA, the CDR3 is TGTGCCAGCAGCGCGGGGAGCGGGGGTTCCTACGAGCAGTACGTC. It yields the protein CASSAGSGGSYEQYV.

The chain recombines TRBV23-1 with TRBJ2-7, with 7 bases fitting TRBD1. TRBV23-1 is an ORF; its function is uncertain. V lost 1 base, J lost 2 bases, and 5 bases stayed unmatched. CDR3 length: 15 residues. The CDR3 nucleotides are TGCGCCAGCAGTCAATATAGACAGGGAGCCTACGAGCAGTACGTC. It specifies CASSQYRQGAYEQYV.

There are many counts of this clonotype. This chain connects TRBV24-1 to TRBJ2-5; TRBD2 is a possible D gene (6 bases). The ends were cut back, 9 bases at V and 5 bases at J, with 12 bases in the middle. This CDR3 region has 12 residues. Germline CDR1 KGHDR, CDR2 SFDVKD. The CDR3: CATAGTSETQYF. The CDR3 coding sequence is TGTGCCACCGCGGGGACGTCCGAGACCCAGTACTTC.

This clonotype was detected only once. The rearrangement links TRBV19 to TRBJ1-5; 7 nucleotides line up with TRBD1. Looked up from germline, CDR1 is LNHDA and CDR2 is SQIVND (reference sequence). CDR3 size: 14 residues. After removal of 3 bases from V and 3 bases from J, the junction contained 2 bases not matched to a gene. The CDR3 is CASSIDRVNQPQHF. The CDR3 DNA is TGTGCCAGTAGTATTGACAGGGTCAATCAGCCCCAGCATTTT.

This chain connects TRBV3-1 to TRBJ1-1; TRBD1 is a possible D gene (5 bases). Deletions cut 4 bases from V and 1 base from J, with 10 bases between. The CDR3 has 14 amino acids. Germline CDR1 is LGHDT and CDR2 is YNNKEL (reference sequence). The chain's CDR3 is CASSLGRTNTEAFF. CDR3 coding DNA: TGTGCCAGCAGCCTGGGACGGACGAACACTGAAGCTTTCTTT.

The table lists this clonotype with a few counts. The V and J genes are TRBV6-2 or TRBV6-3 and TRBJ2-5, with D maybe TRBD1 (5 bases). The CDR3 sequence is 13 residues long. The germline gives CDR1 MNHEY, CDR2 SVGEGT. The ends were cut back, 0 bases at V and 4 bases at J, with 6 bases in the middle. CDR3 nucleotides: TGTGCCAGCAGTTACTCAGGGGCAGAGACCCAGTACTTC. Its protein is CASSYSGAETQYF.

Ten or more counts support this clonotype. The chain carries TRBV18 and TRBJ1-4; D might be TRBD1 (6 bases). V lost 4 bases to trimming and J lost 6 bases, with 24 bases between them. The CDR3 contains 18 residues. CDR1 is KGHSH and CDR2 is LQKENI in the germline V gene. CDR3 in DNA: TGTGCCAGCTCACGGAAATCAATACAGGGATTTGGCGATGAAAAACTGTTTTTT. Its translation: CASSRKSIQGFGDEKLFF.

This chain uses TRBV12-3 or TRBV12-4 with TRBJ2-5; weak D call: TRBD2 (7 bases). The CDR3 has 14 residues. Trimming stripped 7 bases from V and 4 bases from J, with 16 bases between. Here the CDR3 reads CASILDRGGETQYF. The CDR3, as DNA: TGTGCCAGCATCCTGGATAGGGGGGGAGAGACCCAGTACTTC.

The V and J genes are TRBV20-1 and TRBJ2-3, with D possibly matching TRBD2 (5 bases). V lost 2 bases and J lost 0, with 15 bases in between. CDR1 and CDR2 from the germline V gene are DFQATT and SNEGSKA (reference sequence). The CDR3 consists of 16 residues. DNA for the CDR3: TGCAGTGCTAGACTACTAGATCTCTATAGCACAGATACGCAGTATTTT. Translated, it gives CSARLLDLYSTDTQYF.

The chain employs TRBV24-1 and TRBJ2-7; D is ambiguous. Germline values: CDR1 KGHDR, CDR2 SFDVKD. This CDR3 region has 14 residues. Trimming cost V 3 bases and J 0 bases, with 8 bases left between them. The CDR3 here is CATSDPASSYEQYF. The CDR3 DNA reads TGTGCCACCAGTGATCCTGCTAGCTCCTACGAGCAGTACTTC.

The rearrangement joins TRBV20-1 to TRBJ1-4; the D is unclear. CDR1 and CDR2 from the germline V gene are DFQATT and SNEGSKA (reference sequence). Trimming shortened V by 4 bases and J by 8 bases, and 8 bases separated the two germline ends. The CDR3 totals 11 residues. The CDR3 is CSANSGEKLFF. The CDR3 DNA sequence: TGCAGTGCTAACTCTGGAGAAAAACTGTTTTTT.

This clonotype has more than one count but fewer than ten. As DNA, the CDR3 is TGCAGTGCTAGCGGGATATCCTACAATGAGCAGTTCTTC. This sequence encodes CSASGISYNEQFF. The chain is built from TRBV20-1 and TRBJ2-1; a possible D gene is TRBD2 (5 bases). The CDR3 runs 13 residues. The V gene lost 3 bases and the J gene lost 1 base, with 7 bases spanning the gap. Germline V gene sequence: CDR1 DFQATT, CDR2 SNEGSKA (reference sequence).

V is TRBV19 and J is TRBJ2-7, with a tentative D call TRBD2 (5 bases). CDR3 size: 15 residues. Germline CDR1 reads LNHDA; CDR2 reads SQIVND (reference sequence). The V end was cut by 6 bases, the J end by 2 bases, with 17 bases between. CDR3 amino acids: CASRSPGGSAYEQYF. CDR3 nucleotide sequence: TGTGCCAGTAGATCGCCCGGAGGATCGGCCTACGAGCAGTACTTC.

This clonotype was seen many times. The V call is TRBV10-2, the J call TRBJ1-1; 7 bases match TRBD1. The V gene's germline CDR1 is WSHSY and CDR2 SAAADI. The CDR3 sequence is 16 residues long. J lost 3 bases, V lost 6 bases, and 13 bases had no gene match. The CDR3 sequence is CASSYQGVRPDTEAFF. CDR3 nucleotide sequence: TGCGCCAGCAGCTACCAGGGGGTTCGTCCCGACACTGAAGCTTTCTTT.

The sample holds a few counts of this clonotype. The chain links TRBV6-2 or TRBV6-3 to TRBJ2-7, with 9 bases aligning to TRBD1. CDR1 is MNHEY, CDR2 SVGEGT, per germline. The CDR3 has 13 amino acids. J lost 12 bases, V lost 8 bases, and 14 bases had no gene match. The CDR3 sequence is CASSNDGTGFRYV. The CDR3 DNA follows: TGTGCCAGCTCAAACGATGGGACAGGGTTCCGGTACGTC.

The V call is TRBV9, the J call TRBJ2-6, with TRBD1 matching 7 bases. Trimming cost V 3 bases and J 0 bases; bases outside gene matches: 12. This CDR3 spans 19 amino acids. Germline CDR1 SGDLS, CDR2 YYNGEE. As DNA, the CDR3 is TGTGCCAGCAGCGAAAGTAACAGGGGACAACTCTCTGGGGCCAACGTCCTGACTTTC. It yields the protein CASSESNRGQLSGANVLTF.

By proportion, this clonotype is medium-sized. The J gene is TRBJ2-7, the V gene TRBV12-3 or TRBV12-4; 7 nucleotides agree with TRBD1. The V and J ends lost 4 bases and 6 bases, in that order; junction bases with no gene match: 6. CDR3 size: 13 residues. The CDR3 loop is CASSSYRGSEQYF. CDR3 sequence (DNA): TGTGCCAGCAGTTCTTACAGGGGATCCGAGCAGTACTTC.

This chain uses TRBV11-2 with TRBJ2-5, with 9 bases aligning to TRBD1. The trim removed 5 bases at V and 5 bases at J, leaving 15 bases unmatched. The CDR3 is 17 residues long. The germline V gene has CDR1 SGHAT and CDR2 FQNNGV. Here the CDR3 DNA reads TGTGCCAGCAGCCAAACCGGGACAGGGACCCTCAGGGAGACCCAGTACTTC. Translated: CASSQTGTGTLRETQYF. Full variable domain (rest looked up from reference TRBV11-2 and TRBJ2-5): EAGVAQSPRYKIIEKRQSVAFWCNPISGHATLYWYQQILGQGPKLLIQFQNNGVVDDSQLPKDRFSAERLKGVDSTLKIQPAKLEDSAVYLCASSQTGTGTLRETQYFGPGTRLLVL.

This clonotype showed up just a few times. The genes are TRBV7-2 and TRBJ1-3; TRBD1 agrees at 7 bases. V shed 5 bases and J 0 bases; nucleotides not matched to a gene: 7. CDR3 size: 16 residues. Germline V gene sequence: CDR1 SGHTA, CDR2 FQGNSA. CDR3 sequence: CASSLTGTASGNTIYF. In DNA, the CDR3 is TGTGCCAGCAGCCTTACCGGGACAGCCTCTGGAAACACCATATATTTT.

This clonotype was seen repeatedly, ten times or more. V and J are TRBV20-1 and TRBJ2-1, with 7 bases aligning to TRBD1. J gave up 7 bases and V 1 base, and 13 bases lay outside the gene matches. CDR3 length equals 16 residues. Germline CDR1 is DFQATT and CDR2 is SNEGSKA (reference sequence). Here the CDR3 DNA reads TGCAGTGCTAGAGTCCTCAACAGGGGTTTGGGGAATGAGCAGTTCTTC. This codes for CSARVLNRGLGNEQFF.

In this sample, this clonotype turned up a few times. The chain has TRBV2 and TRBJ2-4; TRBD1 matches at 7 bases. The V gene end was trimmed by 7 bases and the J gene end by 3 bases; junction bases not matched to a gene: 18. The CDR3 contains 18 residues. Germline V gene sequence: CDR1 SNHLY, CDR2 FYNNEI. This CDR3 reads CASKPWGTDALGKNIQYF. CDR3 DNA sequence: TGTGCCAGCAAACCTTGGGGGACAGATGCCTTAGGCAAAAACATTCAGTACTTC.

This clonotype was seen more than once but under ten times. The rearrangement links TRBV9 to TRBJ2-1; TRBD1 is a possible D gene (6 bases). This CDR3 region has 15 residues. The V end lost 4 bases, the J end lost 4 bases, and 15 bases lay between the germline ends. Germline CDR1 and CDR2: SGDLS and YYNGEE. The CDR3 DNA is TGTGCCAGCAGCACGTGGGACACGGAGTACAATGAGCAGTTCTTC. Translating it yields CASSTWDTEYNEQFF. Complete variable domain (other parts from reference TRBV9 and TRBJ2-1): DSGVTQTPKHLITATGQRVTLRCSPRSGDLSVYWYQQSLDQGLQFLIQYYNGEERAKGNILERFSAQQFPDLHSELNLSSLELGDSALYFCASSTWDTEYNEQFFGPGTRLTVL.

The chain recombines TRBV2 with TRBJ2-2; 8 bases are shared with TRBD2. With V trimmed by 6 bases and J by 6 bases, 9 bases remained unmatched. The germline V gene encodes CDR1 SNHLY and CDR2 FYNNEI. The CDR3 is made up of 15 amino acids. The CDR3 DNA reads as TGTGCCAGCAGATCCGGGACTAGTGTCCCCGGGGAGCTGTTTTTT. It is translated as CASRSGTSVPGELFF.

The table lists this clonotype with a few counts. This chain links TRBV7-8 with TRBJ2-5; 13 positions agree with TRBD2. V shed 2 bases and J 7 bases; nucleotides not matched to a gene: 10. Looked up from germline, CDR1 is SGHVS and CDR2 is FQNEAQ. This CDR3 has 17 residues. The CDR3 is CASSLMTSGGTQATQYF. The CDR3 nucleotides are TGTGCCAGCAGCTTAATGACTAGCGGGGGGACCCAGGCGACCCAGTACTTC.

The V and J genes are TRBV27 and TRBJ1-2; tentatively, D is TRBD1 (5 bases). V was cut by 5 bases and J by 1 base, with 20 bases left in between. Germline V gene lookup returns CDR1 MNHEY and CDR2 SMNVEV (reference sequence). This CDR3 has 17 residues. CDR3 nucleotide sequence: TGTGCCAGCAGTCCACAACGGCGGGGGGAAATTAACTATGGCTACACCTTC. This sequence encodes CASSPQRRGEINYGYTF.

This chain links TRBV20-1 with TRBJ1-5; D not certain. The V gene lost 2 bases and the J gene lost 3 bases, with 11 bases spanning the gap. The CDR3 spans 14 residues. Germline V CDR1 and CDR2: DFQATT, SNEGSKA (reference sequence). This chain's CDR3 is CSARKGDTNQPQHF. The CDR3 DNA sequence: TGCAGTGCTAGAAAGGGAGACACCAATCAGCCCCAGCATTTT.

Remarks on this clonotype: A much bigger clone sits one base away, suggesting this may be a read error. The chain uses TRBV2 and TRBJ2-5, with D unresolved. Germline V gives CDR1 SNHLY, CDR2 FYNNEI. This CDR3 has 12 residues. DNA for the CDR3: TGTGTCCGTGGAAAAGGTCGAGAGACCCAGTACTTC. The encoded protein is CVRGKGRETQYF.

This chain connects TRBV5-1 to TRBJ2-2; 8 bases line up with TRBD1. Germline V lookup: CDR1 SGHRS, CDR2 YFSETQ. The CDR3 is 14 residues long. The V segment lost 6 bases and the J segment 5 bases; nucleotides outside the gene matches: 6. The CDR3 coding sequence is TGCGCCAGCACCGAGGACAGGGTGACCGGGGAGCTGTTTTTT. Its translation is CASTEDRVTGELFF.

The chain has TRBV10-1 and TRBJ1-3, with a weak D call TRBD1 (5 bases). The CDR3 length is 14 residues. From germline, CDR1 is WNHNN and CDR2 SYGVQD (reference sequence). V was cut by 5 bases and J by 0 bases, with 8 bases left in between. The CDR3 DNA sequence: TGCGCCAGCAGTCCAGGGAACTCTGGAAACACCATATATTTT. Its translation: CASSPGNSGNTIYF.